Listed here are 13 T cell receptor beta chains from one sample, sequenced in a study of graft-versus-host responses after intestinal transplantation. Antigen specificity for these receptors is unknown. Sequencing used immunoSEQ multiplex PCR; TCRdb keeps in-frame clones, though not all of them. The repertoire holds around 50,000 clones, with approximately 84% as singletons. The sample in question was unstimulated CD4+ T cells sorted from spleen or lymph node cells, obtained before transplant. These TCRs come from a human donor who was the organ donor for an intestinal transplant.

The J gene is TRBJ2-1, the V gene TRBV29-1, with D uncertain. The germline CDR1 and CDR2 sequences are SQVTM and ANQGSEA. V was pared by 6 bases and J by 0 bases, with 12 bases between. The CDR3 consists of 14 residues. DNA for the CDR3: TGCAGCGTGGTCGTACGACGCTCCTACAATGAGCAGTTCTTC. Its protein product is CSVVVRRSYNEQFF.

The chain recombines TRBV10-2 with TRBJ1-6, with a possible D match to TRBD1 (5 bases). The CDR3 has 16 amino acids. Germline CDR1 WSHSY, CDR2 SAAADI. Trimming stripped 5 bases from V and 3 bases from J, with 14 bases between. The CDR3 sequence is CASSPPPGFYNSPLHF. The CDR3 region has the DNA TGCGCCAGCAGTCCCCCGCCAGGGTTCTATAATTCACCCCTCCACTTT.

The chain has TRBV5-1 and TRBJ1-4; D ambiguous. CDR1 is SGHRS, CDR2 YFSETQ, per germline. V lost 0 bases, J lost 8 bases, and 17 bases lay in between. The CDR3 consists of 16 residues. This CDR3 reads CASSLGFSGSGEKLFF. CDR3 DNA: TGCGCCAGCAGCTTGGGGTTTTCGGGGAGTGGGGAAAAACTGTTTTTT. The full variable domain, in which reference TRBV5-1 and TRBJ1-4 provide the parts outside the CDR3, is KAGVTQTPRYLIKTRGQQVTLSCSPISGHRSVSWYQQTPGQGLQFLFEYFSETQRNKGNFPGRFSGRQFSNSRSEMNVSTLELGDSALYLCASSLGFSGSGEKLFFGSGTQLSVL.

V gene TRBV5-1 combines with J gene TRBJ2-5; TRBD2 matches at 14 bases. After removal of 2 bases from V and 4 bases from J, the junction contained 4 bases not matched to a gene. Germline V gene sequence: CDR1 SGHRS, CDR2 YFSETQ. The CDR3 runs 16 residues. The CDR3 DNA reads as TGCGCCAGCAGCTTACCGGGACTAGCGGGAGTAGAGACCCAGTACTTC. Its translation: CASSLPGLAGVETQYF.

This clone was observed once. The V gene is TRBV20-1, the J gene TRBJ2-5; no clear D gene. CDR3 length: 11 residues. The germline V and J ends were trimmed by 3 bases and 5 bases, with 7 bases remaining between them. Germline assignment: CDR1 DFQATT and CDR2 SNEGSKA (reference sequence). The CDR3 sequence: CSASQQETQYF. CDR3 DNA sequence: TGCAGTGCTAGTCAGCAGGAGACCCAGTACTTC.

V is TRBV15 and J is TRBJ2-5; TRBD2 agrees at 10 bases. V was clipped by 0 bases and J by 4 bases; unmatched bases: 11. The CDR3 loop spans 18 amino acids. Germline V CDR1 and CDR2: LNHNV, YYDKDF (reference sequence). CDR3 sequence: CATSRDFSSSGGAETQYF. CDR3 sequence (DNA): TGTGCCACCAGCAGAGATTTCAGCTCTAGCGGGGGCGCAGAGACCCAGTACTTC.

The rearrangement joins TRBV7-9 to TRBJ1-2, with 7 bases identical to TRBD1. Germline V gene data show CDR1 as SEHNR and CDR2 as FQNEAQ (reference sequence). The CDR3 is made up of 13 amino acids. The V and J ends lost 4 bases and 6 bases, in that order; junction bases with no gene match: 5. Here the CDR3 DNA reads TGTGCCAGCAGCTCAGACAGGGAGGATGGCTACACCTTC. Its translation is CASSSDREDGYTF. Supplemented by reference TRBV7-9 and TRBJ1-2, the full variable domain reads DTGVSQNPRHKITKRGQNVTFRCDPISEHNRLYWYRQTLGQGPEFLTYFQNEAQLEKSRLLSDRFSAERPKGSFSTLEIQRTEQGDSAMYLCASSSDREDGYTFGSGTRLTVV.

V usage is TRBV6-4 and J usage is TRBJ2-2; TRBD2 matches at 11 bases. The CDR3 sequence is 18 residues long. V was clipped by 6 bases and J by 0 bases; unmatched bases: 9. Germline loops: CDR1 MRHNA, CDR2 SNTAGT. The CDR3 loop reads CASSLTLAGGSNTGELFF. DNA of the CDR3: TGTGCCAGCAGCCTCACGCTAGCGGGGGGCTCGAACACCGGGGAGCTGTTTTTT.

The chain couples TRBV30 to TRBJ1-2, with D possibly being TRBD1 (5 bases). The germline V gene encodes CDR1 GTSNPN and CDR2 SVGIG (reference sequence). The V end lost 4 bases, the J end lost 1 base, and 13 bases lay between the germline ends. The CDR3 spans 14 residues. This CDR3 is CAWNKGQFNYGYTF. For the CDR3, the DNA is TGTGCCTGGAACAAGGGGCAGTTTAACTATGGCTACACCTTC.

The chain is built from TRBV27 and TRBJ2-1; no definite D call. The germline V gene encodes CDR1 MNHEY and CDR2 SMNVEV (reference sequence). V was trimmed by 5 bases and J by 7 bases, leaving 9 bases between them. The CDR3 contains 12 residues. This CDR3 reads CASSVTGNEQFF. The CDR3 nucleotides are TGTGCCAGCAGTGTTACCGGGAATGAGCAGTTCTTC.

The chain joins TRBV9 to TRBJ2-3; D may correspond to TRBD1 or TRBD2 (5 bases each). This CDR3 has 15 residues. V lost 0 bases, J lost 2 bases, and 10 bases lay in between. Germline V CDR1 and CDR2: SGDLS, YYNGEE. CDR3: CASSVGRGDTDTQYF. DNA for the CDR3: TGTGCCAGCAGCGTAGGTCGGGGCGACACAGATACGCAGTATTTT.

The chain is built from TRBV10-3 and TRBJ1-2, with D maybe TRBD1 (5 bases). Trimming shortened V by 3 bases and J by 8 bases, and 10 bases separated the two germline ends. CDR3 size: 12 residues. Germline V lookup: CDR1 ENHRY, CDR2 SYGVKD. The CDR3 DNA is TGTGCCATCAGTGAAGGAGGGGTCGGCTACACCTTC. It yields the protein CAISEGGVGYTF.

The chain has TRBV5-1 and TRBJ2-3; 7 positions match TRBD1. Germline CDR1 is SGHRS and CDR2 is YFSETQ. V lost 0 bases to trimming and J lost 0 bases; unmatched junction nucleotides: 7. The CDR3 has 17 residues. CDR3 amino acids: CASSLVGSTGSTDTQYF. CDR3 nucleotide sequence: TGCGCCAGCAGCTTGGTTGGCTCGACAGGGAGCACAGATACGCAGTATTTT.